The 17 T cell receptor beta chains reported below all come from one sample, sequenced in a study of blood T cell repertoires in COVID-19. The assay was immunoSEQ multiplex PCR, and TCRdb's table has in-frame clones only and misses some. The sample yields a few hundred thousand clones, 90% seen once. The specimen sequenced was PBMCs or T cells enriched from blood (not recorded which). These receptors were taken from a woman between 18 and 29 years old with acute COVID-19.

The rearrangement joins TRBV27 to TRBJ2-7; 9 nucleotides line up with TRBD2. CDR3 length: 17 residues. J was trimmed by 0 bases and V by 3 bases; bases with no gene match: 9. Germline assignment: CDR1 MNHEY and CDR2 SMNVEV (reference sequence). CDR3 bases: TGTGCCAGCAGTTTGGTTGCGGGAGGGCCGAGCTCCTACGAGCAGTACTTC. Translation gives CASSLVAGGPSSYEQYF.

This chain joins TRBV4-2 and TRBJ2-7; TRBD1 matches 7 bases. Unmatched junction bases numbered 7, after V lost 2 bases and J lost 6 bases. In germline, CDR1 is LGHNA, CDR2 YNFKEQ. The CDR3 covers 14 residues. The CDR3 loop reads CASSQPGTAREQYF. In nucleotides, the CDR3 is TGTGCCAGCAGCCAACCCGGGACAGCTCGCGAGCAGTACTTC.

The rearrangement joins TRBV27 to TRBJ1-2; 7 nucleotides match TRBD1. Looked up from germline, CDR1 is MNHEY and CDR2 is SMNVEV (reference sequence). The V segment lost 5 bases and the J segment 8 bases; nucleotides outside the gene matches: 8. The CDR3 runs 13 residues. The CDR3 bases are TGTGCCAGCAGTATGACAGGGTTGGAGGGCTACACCTTC. Translated: CASSMTGLEGYTF.

The chain is built from TRBV27 and TRBJ2-7; 10 nucleotides align to TRBD2. This CDR3 spans 16 amino acids. The germline gives CDR1 MNHEY, CDR2 SMNVEV (reference sequence). V trimming: 2 bases; J trimming: 3 bases; junction bases outside the gene matches: 7. CDR3 sequence reads: CASSLIGTSDRYEQYF. As DNA, the CDR3 is TGTGCCAGCAGTTTAATAGGGACTAGCGACCGCTACGAGCAGTACTTC.

The chain has TRBV25-1 and TRBJ2-3; TRBD2 matches 7 bases. V was clipped by 1 base and J by 1 base; unmatched bases: 5. The CDR3 is 16 residues long. Germline-derived CDR1 and CDR2 are MGHDK and SYGVNS. The CDR3 coding sequence is TGTGCCAGCAGTGAATGGGCGGGAGAAGGCACAGATACGCAGTATTTT. Residues: CASSEWAGEGTDTQYF.

The chain combines TRBV6-5 with TRBJ1-6; the match to TRBD1 covers 8 bases. J lost 5 bases, V lost 9 bases, and 6 bases had no gene match. Germline V gene lookup returns CDR1 MNHEY and CDR2 SVGAGI. This CDR3 is 14 amino acids long. CDR3 region: CASTPGQDNSPLHF. The CDR3 coding sequence is TGTGCCAGTACCCCGGGACAGGATAATTCACCCCTCCACTTT.

The chain has TRBV13 and TRBJ2-1; 7 bases are a match to TRBD2. The trim removed 2 bases at V and 6 bases at J, leaving 4 bases unmatched. This CDR3 is 14 amino acids long. The germline CDR1 and CDR2 sequences are PRHDT and FYEKMQ (reference sequence). CDR3 DNA: TGTGCCAGCAGCTTACGGGCGGGAGTCAATGAGCAGTTCTTC. This codes for CASSLRAGVNEQFF.

This rearrangement joins TRBV7-6 to TRBJ2-5, with 16 bases identical to TRBD2. CDR3 length: 19 amino acids. The trim removed 1 base at V and 5 bases at J, leaving 10 bases unmatched. Germline loops: CDR1 SGHVS, CDR2 FNYEAQ. The CDR3 DNA reads as TGTGCCAGCAGCTTAGAAAGGGGGACTAGCGGGAGGGCCTTGGAGACCCAGTACTTC. As protein: CASSLERGTSGRALETQYF.

The rearrangement joins TRBV5-1 to TRBJ1-2, with 7 bases fitting TRBD1. This CDR3 is 15 amino acids long. Germline V lookup: CDR1 SGHRS, CDR2 YFSETQ. With V trimmed by 0 bases and J by 3 bases, 5 bases remained unmatched. Here the CDR3 reads CASSLAGDSHYGYTF. CDR3 in DNA: TGCGCCAGCAGCTTGGCGGGGGACAGCCACTATGGCTACACCTTC.

As DNA, the CDR3 is TGTGCCTGGAGTGTAAATTCGGGAGACGAGCAGTACTTC. Translating gives CAWSVNSGDEQYF. The chain links TRBV30 to TRBJ2-7; tentative D call: TRBD2 (6 bases). V shed 0 bases and J shed 5 bases, with 11 bases lying between them. Germline V gene data show CDR1 as GTSNPN and CDR2 as SVGIG (reference sequence). The CDR3 length is 13 residues. Together with reference TRBV30 and TRBJ2-7, the CDR3 gives the full variable domain: SQTIHQWPATLVQPVGSPLSLECTVEGTSNPNLYWYRQAAGRGLQLLFYSVGIGQISSEVPQNLSASRPQDRQFILSSKKLLLSDSGFYLCAWSVNSGDEQYFGPGTRLTVT.

The rearrangement links TRBV27 to TRBJ2-7, with 12 bases identical to TRBD1. Germline values: CDR1 MNHEY, CDR2 SMNVEV (reference sequence). V gave up 5 bases and J gave up 4 bases; unmatched junction bases: 9. This CDR3 has 16 amino acids. DNA for the CDR3: TGTGCCAGCAGTGGGCTACCGGGACAGGGGGCTTACGAGCAGTACTTC. Translated: CASSGLPGQGAYEQYF.

The V and J genes are TRBV20-1 and TRBJ1-1, with 8 positions matching TRBD1. V was clipped by 3 bases and J by 1 base; unmatched bases: 7. The CDR3 extends over 15 amino acids. The germline CDR1 and CDR2 sequences are DFQATT and SNEGSKA (reference sequence). The CDR3 protein is CSASRPGQGNTEAFF. The CDR3 nucleotides are TGCAGTGCTAGTCGGCCAGGACAGGGGAACACTGAAGCTTTCTTT.

The chain is built from TRBV4-1 and TRBJ2-1; 8 bases fit TRBD2. CDR1 and CDR2 from the germline V gene are MGHRA and YSYEKL. J lost 6 bases, V lost 1 base, and 14 bases had no gene match. CDR3 length: 18 residues. DNA for the CDR3: TGCGCCAGCAGCCAAGCCGCCGGAGGGACTAGGGGTTCCAATGAGCAGTTCTTC. Translating gives CASSQAAGGTRGSNEQFF.

V is TRBV7-8 and J is TRBJ1-3; D remains ambiguous. The V end was cut by 4 bases, the J end by 4 bases, with 17 bases between. The CDR3 sequence is 16 residues long. Germline CDR1 is SGHVS and CDR2 is FQNEAQ. CDR3 sequence: CASSSPLLTAGNTIYF. The DNA of the CDR3 is TGTGCCAGCAGCTCCCCCCTACTAACGGCGGGAAACACCATATATTTT.

V gene TRBV7-2 combines with J gene TRBJ2-3; tentatively, D is TRBD2 (6 bases). The length of the CDR3 is 14 residues. The V end lost 2 bases, the J end lost 1 base, and 7 bases lay between the germline ends. The germline V gene encodes CDR1 SGHTA and CDR2 FQGNSA. The CDR3 loop reads CASSLSSGTDTQYF. DNA of the CDR3: TGTGCCAGCAGCTTATCTAGCGGCACAGATACGCAGTATTTT.

In nucleotides, the CDR3 is TGTGCCAGCAGCCCACGGGTAAATGAAAAACTGTTTTTT. As protein: CASSPRVNEKLFF. The chain joins TRBV11-2 to TRBJ1-4, with D hard to call. This CDR3 is 13 amino acids long. The V end was cut by 5 bases, the J end by 5 bases, with 9 bases between. Per the germline V gene, CDR1 is SGHAT and CDR2 is FQNNGV.

The chain combines TRBV28 with TRBJ2-1; 7 nucleotides line up with TRBD1. Germline V gives CDR1 MDHEN, CDR2 SYDVKM. Trimming took 1 base from V and 4 from J; bases not matched to a gene: 4. There are 15 residues in the CDR3. The chain's CDR3 is CASSLLGGRYNEQFF. The CDR3 DNA reads as TGTGCCAGCAGTTTATTAGGGGGCCGATACAATGAGCAGTTCTTC. Full variable domain (remainder filled in from reference TRBV28 and TRBJ2-1): DVKVTQSSRYLVKRTGEKVFLECVQDMDHENMFWYRQDPGLGLRLIYFSYDVKMKEKGDIPEGYSVSREKKERFSLILESASTNQTSMYLCASSLLGGRYNEQFFGPGTRLTVL.